The sample holds many counts of the clone carrying this T cell receptor (beta chain). TCRdb reprocessed the 5' RACE reads with MiXCR, giving one entry per CDR3 protein. The sample holds 350,000 to 450,000 distinct CDR3 sequences, 6.2% seen once. The germline V and J ends were trimmed by 3 bases and 1 base, with 15 bases remaining between them. Germline CDR1 is DFQATT and CDR2 is SNEGSKA (reference sequence). The CDR3 has 15 amino acids. The entry originates in a study of T cells after yellow fever vaccination. This clonotype was obtained from a man in his thirties or forties who received the YFV17D yellow fever vaccine. Sequenced here: PBMCs, sampled 5 days after the yellow fever booster vaccination. V usage is TRBV20-1 and J usage is TRBJ1-1; D might be TRBD1 (5 bases). The chain's CDR3 is CSAREGWRENTEAFF. CDR3 DNA sequence: TGCAGTGCTAGGGAGGGGTGGCGGGAGAACACTGAAGCTTTCTTT.